The sequence of this T cell receptor (beta chain) was determined in a study of OX40 agonist ivuxolimab in advanced cancers. Trimming pared 4 bases from V and 10 bases from J, leaving 14 bases between. This CDR3 has 14 residues. Germline CDR1 SGHTA, CDR2 FQGNSA. Autoimmune disease history or systemic immunosuppression led to patient exclusion. This table comes from immunoSEQ multiplex PCR, and its TCRdb copy is limited to in-frame clones, with some not included. The profile covers roughly 76,000 clones, with 84% appearing a single time and around 1.1% taken by the ten largest. The sequencing used CD4+ or CD8+ T cells sorted from blood, collected in a trial of the OX40 agonist ivuxolimab. The TCR sequence derives from an adult with an advanced solid tumor such as melanoma, head and neck, liver or kidney cancer. V usage is TRBV7-2 and J usage is TRBJ1-6; tentatively, D is TRBD1 (6 bases). CDR3 protein: CASSSGQRWSPLHF. The CDR3 region has the DNA TGTGCCAGCAGCTCCGGACAGAGGTGGTCACCCCTCCACTTT.